Following are 13 T cell receptor beta chains from one sample sequenced in a study of cytomegalovirus exposure and HLA in healthy donors. The PCR made use of 60 Vbeta and 13 Jbeta primers. Measured with immunoSEQ multiplex PCR; TCRdb has only the in-frame clones, and not every one. The sample lists over 200,000 clones, approximately 87% seen once, with over 1% in the top ten. Source material: PBMCs. Source of these receptors: a human donor in good health.

Points on this clone: A read error may produce the germline difference seen at one junction end. The chain employs TRBV7-9 and TRBJ2-3, with D maybe TRBD1 (6 bases). CDR3 length: 16 amino acids. CDR1 is SEHNR and CDR2 is FQNEAQ in the germline V gene (reference sequence). The CDR3 loop reads CSRAPPRGGPTDTQYF. As DNA, the CDR3 is TGTTCCAGAGCTCCTCCCAGGGGTGGTCCGACAGATACGCAGTATTTT.

V gene TRBV6-5 combines with J gene TRBJ1-4; TRBD1 is a possible D gene (5 bases). Trimming took off 7 bases at V and 4 bases at J, with 13 bases between the two ends. The length of the CDR3 is 14 residues. Germline values: CDR1 MNHEY, CDR2 SVGAGI. The CDR3 here is CASKGRRNNEKLFF. DNA for the CDR3: TGTGCCAGCAAGGGGAGGCGGAATAATGAAAAACTGTTTTTT.

The chain is built from TRBV7-9 and TRBJ1-2; 9 bases match TRBD1. The germline V gene has CDR1 SEHNR and CDR2 FQNEAQ (reference sequence). CDR3 length equals 12 residues. Trimming removed 7 bases from V and 9 bases from J; junction bases left unmatched: 6. The CDR3 here is CASKIGQGSYTF. The DNA for the CDR3 is TGTGCCAGCAAAATCGGACAGGGGAGCTACACCTTC.

The rearrangement links TRBV5-6 to TRBJ1-2, with D perhaps matching TRBD1 (6 bases). V dropped 4 bases and J dropped 7 bases, with 26 bases sitting between them. Germline V gene data show CDR1 as SGHDT and CDR2 as YYEEEE. This CDR3 contains 17 residues. The DNA for the CDR3 is TGTGCCAGCAGCCCCCAGGGGCCCTCAAATCTATGTGGTGGCTACACCTTC. It is translated as CASSPQGPSNLCGGYTF.

This chain connects TRBV7-9 to TRBJ1-2, with TRBD1 matching over 7 bases. V was pared by 2 bases and J by 3 bases, with 9 bases of the junction left unmatched. This CDR3 is 16 amino acids long. From germline, CDR1 is SEHNR and CDR2 FQNEAQ (reference sequence). The CDR3 loop reads CASSLLGVGGYYGYTF. The CDR3 nucleotides are TGTGCCAGCAGCTTACTAGGTGTAGGGGGCTACTATGGCTACACCTTC.

This chain joins TRBV28 and TRBJ2-7, with 16 bases that match TRBD2. The J segment lost 0 bases and the V segment lost 4 bases, leaving 9 bases of the junction unmatched. The germline V gene encodes CDR1 MDHEN and CDR2 SYDVKM. This CDR3 contains 19 residues. CDR3 amino acids: CASSSEGLAGGPYSYEQYF. CDR3 sequence (DNA): TGTGCCAGCAGTTCCGAGGGACTAGCGGGAGGGCCCTACTCCTACGAGCAGTACTTC.

J is TRBJ2-3 and V is TRBV27, with 7 bases lining up with TRBD1. This CDR3 has 15 amino acids. Trimming removed 5 bases from V and 6 bases from J; junction bases left unmatched: 11. CDR1 and CDR2 from the germline V gene are MNHEY and SMNVEV (reference sequence). Here the CDR3 reads CASSKWDSREDTQYF. CDR3 DNA sequence: TGTGCCAGCAGTAAGTGGGACAGCAGGGAGGATACGCAGTATTTT.

The gene calls are TRBV9 and TRBJ2-1; D is unclear. This CDR3 has 14 amino acids. Per the germline V gene, CDR1 is SGDLS and CDR2 is YYNGEE. Trimming shortened V by 0 bases and J by 5 bases, and 9 bases separated the two germline ends. The CDR3 DNA is TGTGCCAGCAGCGTAGGAGAGATCCACAATGAGCAGTTCTTC. This encodes CASSVGEIHNEQFF.

The chain is built from TRBV6-5 and TRBJ1-5, with a tentative D call TRBD1 (5 bases). The V gene's germline CDR1 is MNHEY and CDR2 SVGAGI. The CDR3 loop spans 15 amino acids. Trimming took off 6 bases at V and 0 bases at J, with 12 bases between the two ends. The DNA of the CDR3 is TGTGCCAGCAGAGTGGACACCCTTAGCAATCAGCCCCAGCATTTT. Amino acid sequence: CASRVDTLSNQPQHF.

This clone has only one observation. The genes are TRBV2 and TRBJ1-2; possible D gene TRBD1, 5 bases. V dropped 7 bases and J dropped 2 bases, with 17 bases sitting between them. Germline loops: CDR1 SNHLY, CDR2 FYNNEI. The CDR3 is 15 residues long. Written as DNA, the CDR3 is TGTGCCAGCAAATATACGGGACTGATAAACTATGGCTACACCTTC. Its protein is CASKYTGLINYGYTF.

The gene calls are TRBV6-5 and TRBJ2-5; 12 bases fit TRBD2. CDR3 length: 15 amino acids. Per germline, CDR1 MNHEY and CDR2 SVGAGI. Losses at the gene ends were 5 bases for V and 5 bases for J; bases not matched to a gene: 6. CDR3 nucleotide sequence: TGTGCCAGCAGTCAAGGACTAGCGGGATTCGAGACCCAGTACTTC. Protein: CASSQGLAGFETQYF.

This chain links TRBV7-9 with TRBJ1-1; TRBD1 aligns across 10 bases. Germline CDR1 SEHNR, CDR2 FQNEAQ (reference sequence). The CDR3 contains 13 residues. Losses at the gene ends were 5 bases for V and 8 bases for J; bases not matched to a gene: 5. CDR3 sequence: CASSPPGQGEAFF. In DNA form, the CDR3 reads TGTGCCAGCAGCCCCCCGGGACAGGGGGAAGCTTTCTTT.

The chain uses TRBV13 and TRBJ2-6, with TRBD2 matching over 8 bases. CDR1 and CDR2 from the germline V gene are PRHDT and FYEKMQ (reference sequence). CDR3 length: 18 residues. After removal of 1 base from V and 1 base from J, the junction contained 6 bases not matched to a gene. The CDR3 protein is CASSLVGLAGSGANVLTF. As DNA, the CDR3 is TGTGCCAGCAGCTTAGTTGGGCTAGCGGGTTCTGGGGCCAACGTCCTGACTTTC.